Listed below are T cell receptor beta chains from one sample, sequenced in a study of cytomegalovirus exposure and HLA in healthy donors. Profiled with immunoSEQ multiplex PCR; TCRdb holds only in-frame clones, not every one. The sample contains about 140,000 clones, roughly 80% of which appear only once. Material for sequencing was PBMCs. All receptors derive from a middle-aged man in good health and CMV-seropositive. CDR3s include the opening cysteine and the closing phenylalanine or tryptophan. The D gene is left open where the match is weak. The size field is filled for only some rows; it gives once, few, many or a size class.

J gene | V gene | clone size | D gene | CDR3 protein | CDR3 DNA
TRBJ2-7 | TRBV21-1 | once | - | CASPAGWSEQYF | TGTGCCAGTCCCGCGGGGTGGAGTGAGCAGTACTTC
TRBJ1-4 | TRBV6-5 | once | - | CASSYSTREKLFF | TGTGCCAGCAGTTACTCGACTAGAGAAAAACTGTTTTTT
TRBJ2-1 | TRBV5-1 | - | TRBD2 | CASSSYGGLANEQFF | TGCGCCAGCAGCTCCTACGGCGGACTAGCGAATGAGCAGTTCTTC
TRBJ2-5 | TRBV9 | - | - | CASSVGVGGPQETQYF | TGTGCCAGCAGCGTAGGGGTGGGGGGGCCCCAAGAGACCCAGTACTTC
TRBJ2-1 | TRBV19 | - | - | CASKGGRSSYNEQFF | TGTGCCAGTAAGGGGGGGCGGAGCTCCTACAATGAGCAGTTCTTC
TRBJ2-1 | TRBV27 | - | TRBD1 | CASSKTGVNEQFF | TGTGCCAGCAGCAAAACAGGGGTCAATGAGCAGTTCTTC
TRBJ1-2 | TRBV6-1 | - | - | CASSQGRYGYTF | TGTGCCAGCAGCCAGGGCCGGTATGGCTACACCTTC
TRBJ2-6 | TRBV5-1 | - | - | CASSFLRSGANVLTF | TGCGCCAGCAGCTTCCTGCGTTCTGGGGCCAACGTCCTGACTTTC
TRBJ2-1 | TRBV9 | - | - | CASSVGGTYNEQFF | TGTGCCAGCAGCGTAGGAGGGACCTACAATGAGCAGTTCTTC
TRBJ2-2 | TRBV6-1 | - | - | CASSTGPSGELFF | TGTGCCAGCTCCACAGGACCCAGCGGGGAGCTGTTTTTT
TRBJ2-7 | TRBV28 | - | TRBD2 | CASRSLAGDSYEQYF | TGTGCCAGCAGGTCACTAGCGGGAGACTCCTACGAGCAGTACTTC
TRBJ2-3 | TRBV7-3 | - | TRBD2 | CASSLGLASTDTQYF | TGTGCCAGCAGCCTGGGACTAGCGTCCACAGATACGCAGTATTTT
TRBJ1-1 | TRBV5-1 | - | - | CASSLRRTEMNTEAFF | TGCGCCAGCAGCTTGAGGCGGACAGAGATGAACACTGAAGCTTTCTTT
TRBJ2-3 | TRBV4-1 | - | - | CASSQDTTTGDTQYF | TGCGCCAGCAGCCAAGATACGACAACAGGGGATACGCAGTATTTT
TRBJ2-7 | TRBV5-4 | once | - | CASSLGGAAYEQYF | TGTGCCAGCAGTTTGGGTGGGGCGGCTTACGAGCAGTACTTC
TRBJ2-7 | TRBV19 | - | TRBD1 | CASSIRQGDEQYF | TGTGCCAGTAGTATTAGACAGGGGGACGAGCAGTACTTC
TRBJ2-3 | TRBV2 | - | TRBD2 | CASSESLAGLGDTQYF | TGTGCCAGCAGTGAAAGCCTAGCGGGACTCGGAGATACGCAGTATTTT
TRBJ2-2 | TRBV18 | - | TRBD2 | CASSRRTSVANTGELFF | TGTGCCAGCTCACGCCGGACTAGCGTTGCGAACACCGGGGAGCTGTTTTTT
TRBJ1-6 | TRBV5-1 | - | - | CASGDGWSDSPLHF | TGCGCCAGCGGTGATGGATGGAGTGATTCACCCCTCCACTTT
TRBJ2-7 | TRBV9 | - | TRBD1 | CASSVALDREYVQYF | TGTGCCAGCAGCGTAGCCCTGGACAGGGAATATGTGCAGTACTTC
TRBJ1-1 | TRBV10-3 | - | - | CAISTRTRSSEAFF | TGTGCCATCAGTACCAGGACACGTTCATCTGAAGCTTTCTTT
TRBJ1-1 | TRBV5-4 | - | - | CASSLAPMNTEAFF | TGTGCCAGCAGCTTGGCCCCCATGAACACTGAAGCTTTCTTT
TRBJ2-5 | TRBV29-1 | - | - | CSVVQGETQYF | TGCAGCGTTGTACAGGGTGAGACCCAGTACTTC
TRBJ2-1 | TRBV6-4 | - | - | CASSSDSNNEQFF | TGTGCCAGCAGTTCGGACTCTAACAATGAGCAGTTCTTC
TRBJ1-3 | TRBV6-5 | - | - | CASSYQASSGNTIYF | TGTGCCAGCAGTTACCAGGCAAGCTCTGGAAACACCATATATTTT
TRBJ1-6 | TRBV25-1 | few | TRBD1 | CASSVRSGGDSPLHF | TGTGCCAGCAGTGTCCGGTCAGGGGGCGATTCACCCCTCCACTTT
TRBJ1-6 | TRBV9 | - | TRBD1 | CASSGGTGDSPLHF | TGTGCCAGCAGCGGAGGGACAGGGGATTCACCCCTCCACTTT
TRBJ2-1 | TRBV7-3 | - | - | CASSRPGGGQQFF | TGTGCCAGCAGCCGGCCGGGGGGCGGACAGCAGTTCTTC
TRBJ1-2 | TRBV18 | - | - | CASSPPEFGYGYTF | TGTGCCAGCTCACCACCGGAGTTTGGCTATGGCTACACCTTC
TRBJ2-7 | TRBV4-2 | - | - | CASSTQGSLVYEQYF | TGTGCCAGCAGCACCCAGGGGAGCCTCGTTTACGAGCAGTACTTC
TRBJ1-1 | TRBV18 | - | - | CASSPPGAMNTEAFF | TGTGCCAGCTCACCACCAGGGGCTATGAACACTGAAGCTTTCTTT
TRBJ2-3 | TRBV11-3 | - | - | CASSKWGMSQYF | TGTGCCAGCAGTAAGTGGGGCATGTCGCAGTATTTT
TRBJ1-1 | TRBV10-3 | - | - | CAINQQGNTEAFF | TGTGCCATCAACCAACAGGGCAACACTGAAGCTTTCTTT
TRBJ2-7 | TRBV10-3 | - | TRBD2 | CAISEWTSGRVEQYF | TGTGCCATCAGTGAGTGGACTAGCGGGAGAGTCGAGCAGTACTTC
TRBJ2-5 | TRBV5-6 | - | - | CASSLSVRETQYF | TGTGCCAGCAGCTTGTCCGTGCGGGAGACCCAGTACTTC
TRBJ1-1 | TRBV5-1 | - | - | CASSYNKNTEAFF | TGCGCCAGCAGCTATAACAAGAACACTGAAGCTTTCTTT
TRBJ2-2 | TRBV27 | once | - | CASSFGRGGGELFF | TGTGCCAGCAGTTTCGGTCGGGGTGGCGGGGAGCTGTTTTTT
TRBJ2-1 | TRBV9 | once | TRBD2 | CASSVLAGGPVNEQFF | TGTGCCAGCAGCGTTCTAGCGGGGGGGCCGGTCAATGAGCAGTTCTTC
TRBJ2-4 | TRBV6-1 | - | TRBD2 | CASSEGLAGAKNIQYF | TGTGCCAGCAGTGAGGGACTAGCGGGTGCCAAAAACATTCAGTACTTC
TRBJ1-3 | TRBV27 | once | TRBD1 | CASSSGQLLSGNTIYF | TGTGCCAGCAGTTCGGGACAGCTACTCTCTGGAAACACCATATATTTT
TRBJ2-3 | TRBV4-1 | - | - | CASSQQTYGGADTQYF | TGCGCCAGCAGCCAACAGACCTACGGGGGTGCAGATACGCAGTATTTT
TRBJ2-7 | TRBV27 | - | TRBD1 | CASSPRQGAYEQYF | TGTGCCAGCAGTCCTAGACAGGGAGCCTACGAGCAGTACTTC
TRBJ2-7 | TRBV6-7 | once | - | CASSYPGTYEQYF | TGTGCCAGCAGTTACCCCGGGACCTACGAGCAGTACTTC
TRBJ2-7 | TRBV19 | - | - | CASRVSGSSYEQYF | TGTGCCAGTAGGGTAAGCGGAAGCTCCTACGAGCAGTACTTC
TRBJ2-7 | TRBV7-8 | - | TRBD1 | CASSSLPGQGRHEQYF | TGTGCCAGCAGCTCCCTTCCGGGACAGGGGCGCCACGAGCAGTACTTC
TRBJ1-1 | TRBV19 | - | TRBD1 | CASTRTGTTEAFF | TGTGCCAGTACTCGGACAGGGACAACTGAAGCTTTCTTT
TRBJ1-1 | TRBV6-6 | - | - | CASSSPVEAFF | TGTGCCAGCAGTTCACCAGTTGAAGCTTTCTTT
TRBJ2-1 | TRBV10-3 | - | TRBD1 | CAIKGQGVGGSYNEQFF | TGTGCCATCAAAGGACAGGGGGTAGGAGGGTCCTACAATGAGCAGTTCTTC
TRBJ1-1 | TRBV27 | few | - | CASSSRTARNTEAFF | TGTGCCAGCAGTTCTCGGACAGCAAGGAACACTGAAGCTTTCTTT
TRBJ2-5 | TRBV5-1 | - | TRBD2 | CASSFAGRVQETQYF | TGCGCCAGCAGCTTTGCCGGGAGGGTTCAAGAGACCCAGTACTTC
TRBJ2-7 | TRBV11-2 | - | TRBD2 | CASSLLSWREASSSYEQYF | TGTGCCAGCAGCTTACTGTCGTGGCGGGAGGCCTCGAGCTCCTACGAGCAGTACTTC
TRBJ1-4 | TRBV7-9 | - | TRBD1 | CASSRDRGREKLFF | TGTGCCAGCAGCCGGGACAGGGGCCGGGAAAAACTGTTTTTT
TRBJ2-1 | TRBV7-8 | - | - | CASSFGRAKGEQFF | TGTGCCAGCAGCTTCGGCAGGGCGAAGGGTGAGCAGTTCTTC